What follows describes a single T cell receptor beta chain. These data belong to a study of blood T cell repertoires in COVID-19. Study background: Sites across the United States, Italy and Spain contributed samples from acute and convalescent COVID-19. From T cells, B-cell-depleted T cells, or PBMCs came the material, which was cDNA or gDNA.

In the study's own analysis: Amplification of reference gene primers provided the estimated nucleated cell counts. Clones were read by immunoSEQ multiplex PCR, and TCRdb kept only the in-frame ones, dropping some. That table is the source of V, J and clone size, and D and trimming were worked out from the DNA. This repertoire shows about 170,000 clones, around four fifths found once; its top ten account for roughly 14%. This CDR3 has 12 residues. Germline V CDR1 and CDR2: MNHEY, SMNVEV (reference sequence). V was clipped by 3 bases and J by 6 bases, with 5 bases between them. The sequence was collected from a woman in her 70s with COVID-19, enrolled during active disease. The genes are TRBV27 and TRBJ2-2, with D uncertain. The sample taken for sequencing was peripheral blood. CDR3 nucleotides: TGTGCCAGCAGTTTTGCGTCCGGGGAGCTGTTTTTT. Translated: CASSFASGELFF.